This T cell receptor beta chain was retrieved from a study of memory CD4+ T cells and cytomegalovirus serostatus (dated by TCRdb to about 2019). About the full investigation: The cohort comprised around 35 healthy Belgian adults, 9 CMV seropositive and around 24 CMV seronegative. The study sequenced CD4+ memory TCRbeta repertoires of a Belgian cohort with known cytomegalovirus serostatus to replicate a published TCR-based CMV serostatus classifier.

The Quick-DNA Microprep Kit was used to extract genomic DNA from the sorted cells. Amplification of TCRbeta DNA was done with the immunoSEQ hsTCRbeta kit, following the protocol from the manufacturer. TCRbeta libraries were sequenced on an Illumina MiSeq instrument. Processing in the source paper ran as follows. After out-of-frame sequences were removed, 2,204,828 distinct TCRbeta sequences remained, averaging about 67,000 per individual. Each individual was scored by the count of roughly 160 previously reported CMV-associated TCRbeta sequences and the total productive distinct TCRbeta count. A beta-binomial model was reimplemented in Python, and scikit-learn random forests with default parameters were trained on US cohort data. Classifier performance on the Belgian cohort was reported as the median AUC with percentile confidence intervals calculated over 10,000 bootstrap iterations. TCRdb provides this immuneACCESS table in a form limited to in-frame rearrangements. Some clones are lacking; in checked studies, under half of them reflect an unresolved V gene, and why the rest are absent is not known. V, J and clone size are those of that table, while D and trimming were read from the DNA. The sample includes about 56,000 clones, with around 80% observed a single time. Of the sample, around 0.4% falls within the top ten clones.

About this clone: Its antigen specificity is not known. No much larger clone exists at a distance of one base, and base qualities are not known. Other DNA sequences from this sample encode an identical CDR3 as well.

The CDR3 starts with the cysteine, ends with the phenylalanine, and has 14 residues. Only CDR3 DNA is held: 42 bases, read in frame from base 1. The germline ends are 18 bases apart after V is trimmed by 4 bases and J by 6 bases. CDR1 and CDR2 were assigned from the germline V gene (reference sequence) as GTSNPN and SVGIG. Single viable CD3+CD4+CD8-CD45RO+ cells were sorted as memory CD4+ T cells on a FACSAria II. CMV serostatus was assessed using a Roche Elecsys assay, by which serum IgG against CMV pp150, pp28, p38 and p52 was detected. Once the samples were thawed, total CD4+ T cells were enriched through positive selection using CD4 magnetic microbeads. The samples came from a separate study whose specific focus was interrogating the CD4+ T cell memory repertoire. Peripheral blood mononuclear cells were isolated and cryopreserved according to standard operating procedures, and serum was kept at -80 degrees C. Staining used CD3-PerCP (BW264/56), CD4-APC (RPA-T4), CD45RO-PE (UCHT1) and CD8-Pacific Orange (3B5) antibodies, with Sytox blue excluding non-viable cells.

The investigation overall reported the following: Only CD4+CD45RO+ memory cells were sequenced, unlike the original study, which covered naive and memory CD4+ and CD8+ populations. Among the 150 to 200 previously reported CMV-associated TCRbeta sequences, approximately 67 showed up in the CD4+ memory repertoires, with each one found in between one and five individuals. On the Belgian cohort, the classifier based on the original framework reached a median bootstrapped AUC of roughly 0.94, with a 95% CI of 0.76-1.00. CMV serostatus prediction reached a median bootstrapped AUC of roughly 0.96 with the original framework and approximately 0.92 with a US-trained random forest. Results were interpreted as suggesting that the CMV-associated TCR signature is largely present in the CD4+ memory repertoire.

This receptor was obtained from an adult in good health and CMV-seronegative. Sequencing was performed on memory CD4+ T cells from blood. The rearrangement combines TRBV30 with TRBJ1-1; the D segment could be TRBD1, given 5 matching bases. The CDR3 protein: CAWTGGVRGAEAFF. DNA sequence: TGTGCCTGGACTGGGGGGGTTCGGGGCGCTGAAGCTTTCTTT.